This T cell receptor beta chain was captured by sequencing in a study of blood T cell repertoires in COVID-19. In this sample, this clone turned up a few times. Original analysis: Reference gene primer amplification gave estimated nucleated cell counts. Profiling relied on immunoSEQ multiplex PCR, and the TCRdb table lists in-frame clones only, not all of them. V, J and clone size are those of that table, while D and trimming were read from the DNA. Of 250,000 to 350,000 clones in the sample, 88% were seen once. The sequenced sample consisted of PBMCs or T cells enriched from blood (not recorded which). The sequence was obtained from a woman aged 45 to 65 who had recovered from COVID-19.

This CDR3 reads CATSDPTSGSFNEQFF. The CDR3 region has the DNA TGTGCCACCAGTGACCCAACTAGCGGGAGCTTCAATGAGCAGTTCTTC. The chain has TRBV24-1 and TRBJ2-1, with 11 nucleotides matching TRBD2. CDR3 size: 16 residues. Trimming cost V 4 bases and J 6 bases; bases outside gene matches: 7. CDR1 KGHDR and CDR2 SFDVKD come from the germline V gene.